Shown below are 2 T cell receptor beta chains from a single sample sequenced in a study of T cell responses to AZD1222 COVID-19 vaccine. Only in-frame clones appear in the TCRdb table, and some are missing; sequencing was by immunoSEQ multiplex PCR. The table lists 150,000 or so clones, about 93% of them singletons. The input for sequencing was peripheral blood, taken on day 0 of AZD1222 vaccination. These receptors originate from an adult in good health.

V and J are TRBV11-3 and TRBJ1-1; tentatively, D is TRBD1 (6 bases). The germline V and J ends were trimmed by 2 bases and 4 bases, with 8 bases remaining between them. CDR1 is SGHNT, CDR2 YENEEA, per germline. The length of the CDR3 is 13 residues. In DNA, the CDR3 is TGTGCCAGCAGCTTAACAGGGTTCACTGAAGCTTTCTTT. Amino acid sequence: CASSLTGFTEAFF.

CDR3 amino acids: CASSLKDWVSGANVLTF. The CDR3 bases are TGTGCCAGCAGCTTAAAGGATTGGGTCTCTGGGGCCAACGTCCTGACTTTC. This rearrangement joins TRBV7-8 to TRBJ2-6; unclear D gene. This CDR3 has 17 amino acids. In germline, CDR1 is SGHVS, CDR2 FQNEAQ. V lost 2 bases, J lost 0 bases, and 11 bases lay in between.